This TCR beta chain was obtained from a study of stem cell transplantation in POMP-related autoinflammatory disease. About the research overall: Impaired MHC class I-dependent CD8+ differentiation was hypothesized from defective thymoproteasomes.

Looked up from germline, CDR1 is MDHEN and CDR2 is SYDVKM. The CDR3 length is 15 residues. Trimming pared 2 bases from V and 4 bases from J, leaving 11 bases between. Whole-study findings and limits: Fewer unique TRB V-J gene pairings were identified in patients with PRAID. PRAID patients trended toward lower TRB diversity and higher clonality in all analyzed T-cell subsets.

This table comes from immunoSEQ multiplex PCR, and its TCRdb copy is limited to in-frame clones, with some not included. The sample consists of about 26,000 clones, approximately 78% of them appearing once. Comment on this clone: Its antigen is still unknown.

The sample was CD4+ T cells from PBMCs, taken before stem cell transplantation. This sequence originates from a human donor with POMP-related autoinflammation and immune dysregulation (PRAID). The rearrangement joins TRBV28 to TRBJ2-2; D may be TRBD2 (5 bases). CDR3 in amino acids: CASSLVADFTGELFF. CDR3 in DNA: TGTGCCAGCAGTTTAGTGGCGGACTTCACCGGGGAGCTGTTTTTT. The full variable domain, rest sourced from reference TRBV28 and TRBJ2-2, is DVKVTQSSRYLVKRTGEKVFLECVQDMDHENMFWYRQDPGLGLRLIYFSYDVKMKEKGDIPEGYSVSREKKERFSLILESASTNQTSMYLCASSLVADFTGELFFGEGSRLTVL.